This passage covers 3 T cell receptor beta chains from one sample sequenced in a study of blood T cell repertoires in COVID-19. Using immunoSEQ multiplex PCR, the repertoire was profiled, and TCRdb retains in-frame clones only, with some absent. The repertoire holds some 150,000 clones, roughly 84% seen once, with about 38% in the top ten. The sample comprised peripheral blood. The receptor source for this set is a human donor in a cohort sampled during active COVID-19.

J is TRBJ1-4 and V is TRBV6-1; 7 bases agree with TRBD1. The CDR3 has 15 residues. Germline assignment: CDR1 MNHNS and CDR2 SASEGT. V gave up 6 bases and J gave up 7 bases; unmatched junction bases: 11. CDR3 in DNA: TGTGCCAGCAGAACCTCGACAGGGTGGGCTGAAAAACTGTTTTTT. As protein: CASRTSTGWAEKLFF.

The chain carries TRBV11-3 and TRBJ2-3, with a tentative D call TRBD1 (6 bases). The germline CDR1 and CDR2 sequences are SGHNT and YENEEA. The germline V and J ends were trimmed by 5 bases and 0 bases, with 15 bases remaining between them. The CDR3 is 16 residues long. The CDR3 DNA follows: TGTGCCAGCAGCCCCTCCGTGGGGGCCAGCACAGATACGCAGTATTTT. This sequence encodes CASSPSVGASTDTQYF.

This clone was counted between two and nine times. The V and J genes are TRBV28 and TRBJ2-2; 11 bases fit TRBD1. This CDR3 is 14 amino acids long. Germline lookup yields CDR1 MDHEN and CDR2 SYDVKM. J was trimmed by 7 bases and V by 10 bases; bases with no gene match: 8. The CDR3 is CATKDRGRVGELFF. The DNA for the CDR3 is TGTGCCACCAAGGACAGGGGGCGAGTCGGGGAGCTGTTTTTT.